This T cell receptor beta chain was profiled in a study of identical twins. This clonotype was observed a handful of times. Its antigen remains unidentified. Findings of the study overall: Out-of-frame beta sequences exhibited a weaker degree of excess twin sharing.

TCRdb recomputed calls from the 5' RACE reads with MiXCR, one row per CDR3 protein. Of some 300,000 distinct CDR3 sequences listed, 9% to 15% are singletons. This CDR3 is 15 amino acids long. Germline CDR1 and CDR2: SQVTM and ANQGSEA. Trimming took off 1 base at V and 3 bases at J, with 12 bases between the two ends. This sample also appeared in a second study, on yellow fever vaccine responses in identical twins. That source adds: Each twin's T cell response to the vaccine was reported to look partly convergent and partly personalized.

The TCR was taken from a woman aged 18-29 years in good health. Specimen: CD8+ T cells sorted from blood. V and J are TRBV29-1 and TRBJ2-2; possible D gene TRBD2, 5 bases. CDR3 bases: TGCAGCGTTGAAGTGGGAGAGAGTTACACCGGGGAGCTGTTTTTT. Its translation is CSVEVGESYTGELFF.